The 10 T cell receptor beta chains in this list originate from one sample, sequenced in a study of control samples from healthy donors and cancer patients. Sequenced by immunoSEQ multiplex PCR; TCRdb stores in-frame clones only, minus some. The sample gives about 96,000 clones, approximately 93% of which show up once; around 8.2% is in the top ten. The sample taken for sequencing was blood. The receptors originated from a young man in good health.

V is TRBV6-5 and J is TRBJ1-1, with a possible D match to TRBD1 (5 bases). The CDR3 is 15 residues long. CDR1 is MNHEY, CDR2 SVGAGI, per germline. With 6 bases removed from V and 11 bases from J, the gap between germline ends came to 25 bases. The CDR3 here is CASRPGGDGASRAFF. CDR3 DNA sequence: TGTGCCAGCAGGCCCGGGGGGGACGGTGCAAGCCGCGCTTTCTTT.

This clone appeared once. J is TRBJ2-1 and V is TRBV19; 11 bases map to TRBD2. CDR1 LNHDA and CDR2 SQIVND come from the germline V gene (reference sequence). V shed 4 bases and J 8 bases; nucleotides not matched to a gene: 4. The CDR3 sequence is 14 residues long. Here the CDR3 DNA reads TGTGCCAGTAGTAGACTAGCGGGGACCGATGAGCAGTTCTTC. Translating it yields CASSRLAGTDEQFF.

This chain uses TRBV30 with TRBJ2-5; D is possibly TRBD1 (6 bases). CDR3 length: 13 residues. The germline V gene encodes CDR1 GTSNPN and CDR2 SVGIG (reference sequence). Between the trimmed V and J ends, which lost 1 base and 3 bases, there was a span of 9 bases. CDR3 coding DNA: TGTGCCTGGAGTGCCACAGGGAAAGAGACCCAGTACTTC. Translation: CAWSATGKETQYF.

This rearrangement joins TRBV9 to TRBJ2-1; D not certain. Trimming cost V 2 bases and J 5 bases, with 11 bases left between them. Germline assignment: CDR1 SGDLS and CDR2 YYNGEE. This CDR3 comprises 14 residues. The CDR3 sequence is CASSVFSSDNEQFF. The CDR3 bases are TGTGCCAGCAGCGTCTTCTCCAGCGACAATGAGCAGTTCTTC.

The chain is built from TRBV7-9 and TRBJ2-7, with D maybe TRBD1 (6 bases). The CDR3 extends over 14 amino acids. Germline CDR1 SEHNR, CDR2 FQNEAQ (reference sequence). V lost 5 bases, J lost 2 bases, and 13 bases lay in between. The CDR3 region has the DNA TGTGCCAGCAGCGCACAGGGAATCCCCTACGAGCAGTACTTC. Translated, it gives CASSAQGIPYEQYF.

DNA of the CDR3: TGTGCCACCAAACCCCCTCCAGAGACCGGACGGGGCTACACCTTC. Translation gives CATKPPPETGRGYTF. The J gene is TRBJ1-2, the V gene TRBV27; D uncertain. Germline CDR1 is MNHEY and CDR2 is SMNVEV (reference sequence). V was clipped by 10 bases and J by 8 bases, with 26 bases between them. The CDR3 runs to 15 residues.

The chain joins TRBV3-1 (or the pseudogene TRBV3-2) to TRBJ1-2; D is undetermined. There are 14 residues in the CDR3. V shed 1 base and J shed 6 bases, with 12 bases lying between them. Germline V gene sequence: CDR1 LGHDT, CDR2 YNNKEL (reference sequence). The CDR3 region is CASSQVKGRHGYTF. The CDR3 nucleotides read TGTGCCAGCAGCCAAGTTAAAGGGCGACATGGCTACACCTTC.

Comment on this clone: A read error may produce the germline difference seen at one junction end. The J gene is TRBJ1-2, the V gene TRBV12-3 or TRBV12-4; the D gene is possibly TRBD1 (6 bases). This CDR3 is 13 amino acids long. The CDR3 DNA reads TGTGCCAGCAGCTTAGGGGGTTTGGGAGGCTACACCTTC. The encoded protein is CASSLGGLGGYTF.

The chain combines TRBV12-3 or TRBV12-4 with TRBJ2-1; maybe TRBD2 (6 bases). The CDR3 is 13 amino acids. V was trimmed by 6 bases and J by 5 bases, leaving 11 bases between them. CDR3 protein: CASRGGADNEQFF. CDR3 coding DNA: TGTGCCAGCAGAGGAGGGGCGGACAATGAGCAGTTCTTC.

This clone was observed a few times. This chain connects TRBV5-1 to TRBJ1-1; a weak D match, TRBD1 (6 bases). The V gene's germline CDR1 is SGHRS and CDR2 YFSETQ. The CDR3 runs to 14 residues. Trimming pared 4 bases from V and 4 bases from J, leaving 14 bases between. The CDR3 bases are TGCGCCAGCAGCCCAACAGGGCGGGGCACTGAAGCTTTCTTT. Its translation is CASSPTGRGTEAFF.